The T cell receptor (beta chain) described here comes from a study of blood T cells in healthy people across ages. This clonotype was counted a few times. In germline, CDR1 is SGHTA, CDR2 FQGNSA. V was trimmed by 5 bases and J by 3 bases, leaving 11 bases between them. CDR3 size: 14 residues. Extractions gave at least 5.5 micrograms of total RNA per sample. For the second PCR, which ran for about 7 to 11 cycles, a sample-barcoded 5' primer and a J-beta primer mix were used. MiXCR, run by TCRdb on the 5' RACE reads, gives a single entry per CDR3 protein. The repertoire holds approximately 600,000 distinct CDR3 sequences, with roughly 50% as singletons.

The chain couples TRBV7-2 to TRBJ2-4; D might be TRBD1 or TRBD2, each matching 5 bases. The TCR was taken from a man aged 60 to 69 in good health. Sequenced sample: blood. The CDR3 coding sequence is TGTGCCAGCAGCCGAGGGGTCGGCAAAAACATTCAGTACTTC. It translates to CASSRGVGKNIQYF.